The rows below give T cell receptor beta chains drawn from one sample of a study of CD8 T cells in ankylosing spondylitis. TCRdb passed the 5' RACE reads through MiXCR, listing each CDR3 protein once. The sample comprises about 700,000 distinct CDR3 sequences, 15% to 20% of which are singletons, and over 15% rests with the top ten. The sample comprised blood, either unsorted or a sorted T cell fraction (not recorded which). The source is a male donor with ankylosing spondylitis. Each CDR3 is given with its conserved first and last residue. A D gene is named only where the DNA matches it firmly.

v_call,j_call,d_call,cdr3_aa
TRBV7-9,TRBJ2-5,TRBD1,CASSPGGPSQETQYF
TRBV10-3,TRBJ2-7,TRBD1,CAISDPGQGSYEQYF
TRBV5-1,TRBJ2-1,TRBD2,CASSLVPAGGTYNEQFF
TRBV29-1,TRBJ2-7,.,CSVLGPSYEQYF
TRBV29-1,TRBJ2-3,.,CSADRDILTDTQYF
TRBV11-2,TRBJ1-1,.,CASSLDVLSAEAFF
TRBV29-1,TRBJ2-7,.,CSVVLSGGSYEQYF
TRBV29-1,TRBJ2-3,.,CSAPTGGVKDTQYF
TRBV20-1,TRBJ1-1,TRBD1,CSARDATGVLNTEAFF
TRBV11-2,TRBJ2-1,.,CASSPWGALQFF
TRBV5-1,TRBJ2-3,.,CASSSPTDTQYF
TRBV4-1,TRBJ2-7,TRBD2,CASSHQSTSDYEQYF
TRBV7-6,TRBJ2-1,TRBD2,CASSLLASGNEQFF
TRBV6-5,TRBJ2-1,.,CASSHQRQSSYNEQFF
TRBV12-5,TRBJ2-2,.,CASGLVGGENTGELFF
TRBV7-9,TRBJ1-6,TRBD1,CASSSWTGMNSPLHF
TRBV2,TRBJ2-4,TRBD2,CASSEGSRGDIQYF
TRBV7-2,TRBJ2-7,.,CASTHPHLSYEQYF
TRBV30,TRBJ2-7,.,CAWSVRDASYEQYF
TRBV20-1,TRBJ2-7,TRBD2,CSARDGLSGGSKAYEQYF
TRBV29-1,TRBJ1-1,.,CSVRQTNTEAFF
TRBV7-2,TRBJ2-1,.,CASSALDEQFF
TRBV2,TRBJ2-1,.,CASSEGDGTNEQFF
TRBV20-1,TRBJ2-1,.,CSALGWSSGAAYNEQFF
TRBV7-9,TRBJ2-3,.,CASSTHGSTQYF
TRBV29-1,TRBJ2-5,.,CSVEVQETQYF
TRBV4-1,TRBJ2-7,.,CASSQVYPGLSSYEQYF
TRBV11-2,TRBJ2-5,TRBD2,CASSLGPGLVVETQYF
TRBV6-5,TRBJ2-7,TRBD1,CASSFPGQGPPYEQYF
TRBV20-1,TRBJ1-3,.,CSASGRTSRGNTIYF
TRBV14,TRBJ1-1,.,CASSQDRRGTGMNTEAFF
TRBV13,TRBJ2-7,TRBD2,CASSRLTSGRTYEQYF
TRBV10-3,TRBJ2-7,.,CAISAPTTRHSYEQYF
TRBV7-9,TRBJ1-1,.,CASSPVGMNTEAFF
TRBV2,TRBJ2-5,.,CASAQYQETQYF
TRBV5-5,TRBJ2-1,TRBD2,CASSLRLAGGVEQFF
TRBV5-6,TRBJ2-7,.,CASSLQPGSKYEQYF
TRBV12-3/TRBV12-4,TRBJ2-5,TRBD2,CASSRLAGRQETQYF
TRBV20-1,TRBJ2-1,TRBD2,CSARGAGISYNEQFF
TRBV14,TRBJ2-5,TRBD1,CASSADRGRETQYF
TRBV20-1,TRBJ2-1,TRBD1,CSALTGGTDEQFF
TRBV15,TRBJ2-3,.,CATSRDPRGAGSTDTQYF
TRBV6-2/TRBV6-3,TRBJ1-1,TRBD1,CASSPGTGGRTEAFF
TRBV2,TRBJ2-1,.,CASRTWSSYNEQFF
TRBV20-1,TRBJ2-3,.,CSAHLRTDTQYF
TRBV20-1,TRBJ1-1,.,CSARDRQTLNTEAFF
TRBV30,TRBJ2-3,TRBD2,CAWSEGLAQYF
TRBV5-5,TRBJ2-7,.,CASSLGQRIYEQYF
TRBV29-1,TRBJ2-7,TRBD2,CSVRWRGGSQYF
TRBV15,TRBJ1-2,.,CATSRTGSSSGPNYGYTF
TRBV6-2/TRBV6-3,TRBJ1-2,.,CASSYEGLGYTF
TRBV6-2/TRBV6-3,TRBJ2-1,TRBD2,CASSSSGSFAGEQFF
TRBV4-2,TRBJ2-1,TRBD2,CASTRFMGTSPGYEQFF
TRBV11-2,TRBJ2-7,TRBD1,CATRGQGGGGQYF
TRBV28,TRBJ2-1,.,CASSPGTLQIF